Listed here are 15 T cell receptor beta chains from one sample, sequenced in a study of blood T cell repertoires in COVID-19. Data came from immunoSEQ multiplex PCR; TCRdb stores just in-frame clones and leaves some out. This table has around 130,000 clones, more than 80% appearing once. Sequenced sample: peripheral blood. The receptors come from a human donor in a cohort sampled during active COVID-19.

The chain recombines TRBV7-8 with TRBJ2-3; D is possibly TRBD2 (5 bases). This CDR3 contains 17 residues. The ends were cut back, 4 bases at V and 0 bases at J, with 17 bases in the middle. CDR1 and CDR2 from the germline V gene are SGHVS and FQNEAQ. For the CDR3, the DNA is TGTGCCAGCAGCTCCGATGAGGGCGGTACTAGCACAGATACGCAGTATTTT. This gives the protein CASSSDEGGTSTDTQYF. Drawing the rest from reference TRBV7-8 and TRBJ2-3, the complete variable domain is GAGVSQSPRYKVAKRGQDVALRCDPISGHVSLFWYQQALGQGPEFLTYFQNEAQLDKSGLPSDRFFAERPEGSVSTLKIQRTQQEDSAVYLCASSSDEGGTSTDTQYFGPGTRLTVL.

This chain joins TRBV28 and TRBJ1-6; D is possibly TRBD1 (5 bases). The CDR3 totals 15 residues. The germline V and J ends were trimmed by 6 bases and 10 bases, with 19 bases remaining between them. CDR1 and CDR2 from the germline V gene are MDHEN and SYDVKM. The CDR3 is CASSLAGGWGSPLHF. In DNA, the CDR3 is TGTGCCAGCAGCCTGGCCGGGGGTTGGGGATCACCCCTCCACTTT.

This chain connects TRBV5-1 to TRBJ2-5; TRBD2 agrees at 7 bases. The V gene end was trimmed by 0 bases and the J gene end by 5 bases; junction bases not matched to a gene: 7. Germline V gene sequence: CDR1 SGHRS, CDR2 YFSETQ. The length of the CDR3 is 15 residues. CDR3 bases: TGCGCCAGCAGCTTGGGGAGCGGGATAGGGGAGACCCAGTACTTC. It is translated as CASSLGSGIGETQYF.

V and J are TRBV13 and TRBJ2-7; D is possibly TRBD1 (6 bases). CDR3 length: 12 residues. V was trimmed by 7 bases and J by 6 bases, leaving 13 bases between them. CDR1 is PRHDT, CDR2 FYEKMQ, per germline (reference sequence). CDR3 region: CASTRTDSEQYF. Written as DNA, the CDR3 is TGTGCCAGCACCCGGACAGATAGCGAGCAGTACTTC.

In the case of this clone: The sample carries other DNA sequences with the same CDR3. The J gene is TRBJ1-2, the V gene TRBV12-3 or TRBV12-4, with a possible D match to TRBD1 (5 bases). The CDR3 is 13 residues long. V lost 3 bases and J lost 2, with 7 bases in between. CDR3 sequence reads: CASSFDRNYGYTF. The DNA of the CDR3 is TGTGCCAGCAGTTTTGACAGAAACTATGGCTACACCTTC.

J is TRBJ2-3 and V is TRBV7-9, with TRBD1 identical over 7 bases. Germline V gene sequence: CDR1 SEHNR, CDR2 FQNEAQ (reference sequence). The length of the CDR3 is 15 residues. V lost 7 bases to trimming and J lost 2 bases; unmatched junction nucleotides: 9. CDR3 sequence: CASTDGTDITDTQYF. As DNA, the CDR3 is TGTGCCAGCACCGATGGGACAGACATCACAGATACGCAGTATTTT.

The chain is built from TRBV5-4 and TRBJ2-7; the D is unclear. The CDR3 has 13 residues. Trimming took off 3 bases at V and 5 bases at J, with 12 bases between the two ends. Germline V lookup: CDR1 SGHNT, CDR2 YYREEE (reference sequence). The CDR3 spells CASSSGLLHEQYV. The DNA for the CDR3 is TGTGCCAGCAGCTCGGGTTTATTGCACGAGCAGTACGTC.

The rearrangement uses TRBV12-5 and TRBJ2-3; tentative D call: TRBD1 (6 bases). Germline values: CDR1 LGHNT, CDR2 FRNRAP. This CDR3 is 19 amino acids long. Between the trimmed V and J ends, which lost 0 bases and 3 bases, there was a span of 22 bases. CDR3 bases: TGTGCTAGTGGTTTGGTACGGGTCTTTGGGGGCACGGGAACAGATACGCAGTATTTT. Its translation is CASGLVRVFGGTGTDTQYF.

The rearrangement joins TRBV11-3 to TRBJ1-1; D is unresolved. V was cut by 5 bases and J by 0 bases, with 10 bases left in between. The CDR3 is made up of 14 amino acids. Germline V gene sequence: CDR1 SGHNT, CDR2 YENEEA. The DNA for the CDR3 is TGTGCCAGCAGCCCATACACAGTGAACACTGAAGCTTTCTTT. Translated: CASSPYTVNTEAFF.

The chain carries TRBV6-5 and TRBJ1-2, with D perhaps TRBD1 (6 bases). Trimming took off 6 bases at V and 4 bases at J, with 18 bases between the two ends. Germline values: CDR1 MNHEY, CDR2 SVGAGI. This CDR3 region has 15 residues. The CDR3 loop is CASRTPGGLGYGYTF. The CDR3 bases are TGTGCCAGCAGGACACCGGGGGGGCTAGGCTATGGCTACACCTTC.

The sample holds one count of this clone. The CDR3: CASSLISGQNNSPLHF. CDR3 bases: TGTGCCAGCAGCTTAATTTCGGGACAAAATAATTCACCCCTCCACTTT. The chain couples TRBV7-8 to TRBJ1-6, with a weak D call TRBD1 (6 bases). This CDR3 is 16 amino acids long. Germline CDR1 is SGHVS and CDR2 is FQNEAQ. The V end lost 2 bases, the J end lost 5 bases, and 13 bases lay between the germline ends.

The chain couples TRBV21-1 to TRBJ1-1. TRBV21-1 is a documented pseudogene. This CDR3 is built from 19 residues. The CDR3 DNA reads as TGTGCCAGCAGCGCTGGCGGGCCCCGGGTTCCGGCCATGAACACTGAAGCTTTCTTT. Translating gives CASSAGGPRVPAMNTEAFF.

The CDR3 region is CASSLASVSYGYTF. DNA of the CDR3: TGTGCCAGCAGCCTAGCTTCAGTTTCCTATGGCTACACCTTC. The chain combines TRBV6-7 with TRBJ1-2; D uncertain. TRBV6-7 has ORF status, its function being uncertain. V lost 6 bases and J lost 4, with 15 bases in between. The CDR3 loop spans 14 amino acids.

The gene calls are TRBV3-1 (or the pseudogene TRBV3-2) and TRBJ2-1; 8 bases fit TRBD2. V was clipped by 1 base and J by 5 bases; unmatched bases: 7. The CDR3 length is 16 residues. Germline V gene lookup returns CDR1 LGHDT and CDR2 YNNKEL (reference sequence). CDR3 sequence (DNA): TGTGCCAGCAGCCAAGCGGGCGGGAGGAGGAACAATGAGCAGTTCTTC. Translated, it gives CASSQAGGRRNNEQFF.

The rearrangement links TRBV19 to TRBJ1-5; no firm D call. This CDR3 is built from 13 residues. V lost 5 bases and J lost 4, with 9 bases in between. CDR1 LNHDA and CDR2 SQIVND come from the germline V gene (reference sequence). The CDR3 loop reads CASSAAVNQPQHF. The CDR3 DNA sequence: TGTGCCAGTAGTGCGGCAGTTAATCAGCCCCAGCATTTT.